This TCR beta chain was recorded in a study of blood T cell repertoires in COVID-19. Study-wide context: Specimens from acute and convalescent COVID-19 originated in the United States, Italy and Spain. T cells, B-cell-depleted T cells, or PBMCs provided the cDNA or gDNA that served as material.

Per the original data handling: Amplification with reference gene primers provided the estimates of nucleated cell counts. Assay used: immunoSEQ multiplex PCR; TCRdb lists only in-frame clones, some missing. That table gives V, J and clone size, and the DNA gave D and trimming. The data hold 150,000 to 200,000 clones, with approximately 85% observed a single time. The ends lost 0 bases at V and 7 bases at J; junction bases unmatched: 5. This CDR3 region has 15 residues. From germline, CDR1 is SGHNT and CDR2 YENEEA. This receptor was identified in a woman aged 55 to 70 with acute or convalescent COVID-19. Sample: peripheral blood. The chain links TRBV11-3 to TRBJ1-1, with TRBD1 matching 10 bases. CDR3 protein: CASSLEGTGALEAFF. DNA for the CDR3: TGTGCCAGCAGCTTAGAGGGGACAGGGGCCCTTGAAGCTTTCTTT.